The 3 T cell receptor beta chains below come from one sample, sequenced in a study of vaccination effects on CD4 cells after COVID-19. Clones were sequenced by immunoSEQ multiplex PCR, and TCRdb holds only the in-frame ones, with some missing. Counted here are fewer than 85,000 clones, 70% to 85% occurring once; the ten biggest clones make up about 2.3%. Following culture for about ten days, CD4+ T cells were isolated. Two doses of BNT162b2 or mRNA-1273 vaccine were administered to participants. No antigens are known for them. Sequenced material: CD4+ T cells from PBMCs cultured without peptide, taken after COVID-19 vaccination. The source of these receptors is a human donor who received a COVID-19 vaccine.

The chain combines TRBV11-3 with TRBJ2-1; a possible D gene is TRBD1 (6 bases). The germline V gene encodes CDR1 SGHNT and CDR2 YENEEA. The CDR3 consists of 13 residues. V lost 0 bases to trimming and J lost 8 bases, with 8 bases between them. The CDR3, as DNA: TGTGCCAGCAGCTTAGAAGGGGGTCATGAGCAGTTCTTC. It specifies CASSLEGGHEQFF.

The chain has TRBV7-2 and TRBJ2-1, with D uncertain. The CDR3 runs 13 residues. CDR1 is SGHTA, CDR2 FQGNSA, per germline. With 5 bases removed from V and 5 bases from J, the gap between germline ends came to 10 bases. CDR3 nucleotide sequence: TGTGCCAGCAGCCTCGGACGGGACAATGAGCAGTTCTTC. Its translation is CASSLGRDNEQFF.

V gene TRBV3-1 (or the pseudogene TRBV3-2) combines with J gene TRBJ2-5, with 8 bases matching TRBD2. Germline loops: CDR1 LGHDT, CDR2 YNNKEL (reference sequence). This CDR3 is 12 amino acids long. J gave up 6 bases and V 8 bases, and 5 bases lay outside the gene matches. CDR3 nucleotides: TGTGCCAGCGGGACGGGGGGGAAGACCCAGTACTTC. Its translation is CASGTGGKTQYF.